What follows are 3 T cell receptor beta chains derived from one specimen sequenced in a study of T cells in Graves' hyperthyroidism and ophthalmopathy. It was RNA transcripts that yielded the amplified TCR beta CDR3 regions. HTBI primers were the set used in a first-round RT-PCR of the TCR CDR3. MiXCR, run by TCRdb on the multiplex PCR reads, gives a single entry per CDR3 protein. Of nearly 600,000 distinct CDR3 sequences detected, approximately 15% appear once; the ten largest clones hold roughly 5.7%. The sample consisted of blood. These receptors were taken from a woman in her 30s with Graves' hyperthyroidism that later progressed to Graves' ophthalmopathy.

This clonotype has only a few counts. The chain uses TRBV11-3 and TRBJ2-7; 9 bases are a match to TRBD1. With 3 bases clipped from V and 6 bases from J, the junction kept 6 bases outside the gene matches. The CDR3 runs 14 residues. Germline V gene lookup returns CDR1 SGHNT and CDR2 YENEEA. The CDR3 bases are TGTGCCAGCAGCTTCGACAGGGGGACGGGCGAGCAGTACTTC. This translates into CASSFDRGTGEQYF.

This clonotype was detected many times. The chain joins TRBV20-1 to TRBJ2-5; 7 nucleotides align to TRBD2. V dropped 2 bases and J dropped 5; count of bases not matched to a gene: 5. The V gene's germline CDR1 is DFQATT and CDR2 SNEGSKA (reference sequence). The CDR3 is 13 amino acids. DNA of the CDR3: TGCAGTGCTAGACTGGGGGGAGGGGAGACCCAGTACTTC. Protein product: CSARLGGGETQYF.

J is TRBJ2-2 and V is TRBV6-5, with D unresolved. V shed 0 bases and J shed 3 bases, with 11 bases lying between them. The CDR3 contains 16 residues. Germline assignment: CDR1 MNHEY and CDR2 SVGAGI. CDR3 DNA sequence: TGTGCCAGCAGTTACTCGAACGGTGGCGACACCGGGGAGCTGTTTTTT. Protein: CASSYSNGGDTGELFF.